This T cell receptor beta chain was recovered during a study of blood T cell repertoires in COVID-19. As for the study in general: COVID-19 samples collected from the United States, Italy and Spain covered acute and convalescent phases. In each case, the material was cDNA or gDNA derived from T cells, B-cell-depleted T cells, or PBMCs.

CDR1 and CDR2 (germline): LGHNA, YNFKEQ. V dropped 3 bases and J dropped 2 bases, with 13 bases sitting between them. This CDR3 region has 15 residues. The method was immunoSEQ multiplex PCR; TCRdb's version includes in-frame clones alone and lacks a portion of them. The table includes 150,000 or so clones, roughly 87% detected once. This receptor was taken from a human donor with acute COVID-19. The donor label of this sample is uncertain. Sequencing input: PBMCs or T cells enriched from blood (not recorded which). The chain carries TRBV4-2 and TRBJ2-5; the D gene is possibly TRBD1 (6 bases). The CDR3 is CASSHSTGTQETQYF. DNA for the CDR3: TGTGCCAGCAGCCACTCTACAGGGACGCAAGAGACCCAGTACTTC.